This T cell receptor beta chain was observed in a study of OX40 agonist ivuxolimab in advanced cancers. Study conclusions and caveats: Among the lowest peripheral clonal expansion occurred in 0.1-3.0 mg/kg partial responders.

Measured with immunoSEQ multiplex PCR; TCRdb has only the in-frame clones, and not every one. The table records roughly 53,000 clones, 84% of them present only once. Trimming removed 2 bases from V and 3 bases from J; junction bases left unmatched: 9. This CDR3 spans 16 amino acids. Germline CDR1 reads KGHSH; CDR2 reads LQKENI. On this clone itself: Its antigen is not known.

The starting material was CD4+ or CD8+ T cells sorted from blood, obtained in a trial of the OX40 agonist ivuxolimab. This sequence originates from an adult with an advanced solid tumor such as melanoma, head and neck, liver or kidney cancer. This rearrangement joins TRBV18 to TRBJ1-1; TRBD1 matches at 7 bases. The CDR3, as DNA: TGTGCCAGCTCACCAGGCAGGGGGTTTAGGGACACTGAAGCTTTCTTT. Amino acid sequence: CASSPGRGFRDTEAFF.